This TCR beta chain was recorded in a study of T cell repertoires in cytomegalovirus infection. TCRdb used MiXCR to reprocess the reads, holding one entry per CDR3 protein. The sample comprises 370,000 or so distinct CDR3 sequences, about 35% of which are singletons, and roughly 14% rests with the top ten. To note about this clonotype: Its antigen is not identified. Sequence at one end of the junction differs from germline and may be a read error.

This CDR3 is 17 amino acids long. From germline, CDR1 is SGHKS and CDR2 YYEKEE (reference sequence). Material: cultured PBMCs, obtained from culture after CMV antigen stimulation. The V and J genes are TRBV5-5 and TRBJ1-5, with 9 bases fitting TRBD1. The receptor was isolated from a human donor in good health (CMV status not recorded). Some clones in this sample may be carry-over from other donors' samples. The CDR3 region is CASRPGQGIPGNQPQHF. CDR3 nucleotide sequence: TGTGCCAGCAGACCGGGACAGGGTATTCCCGGCAATCAACCCCAGCATTTT. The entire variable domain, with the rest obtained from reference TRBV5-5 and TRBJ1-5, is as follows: DAGVTQSPTHLIKTRGQQVTLRCSPISGHKSVSWYQQVLGQGPQFIFQYYEKEERGRGNFPDRFSARQFPNYSSELNVNALLLGDSALYLCASRPGQGIPGNQPQHFGDGTRLSIL.